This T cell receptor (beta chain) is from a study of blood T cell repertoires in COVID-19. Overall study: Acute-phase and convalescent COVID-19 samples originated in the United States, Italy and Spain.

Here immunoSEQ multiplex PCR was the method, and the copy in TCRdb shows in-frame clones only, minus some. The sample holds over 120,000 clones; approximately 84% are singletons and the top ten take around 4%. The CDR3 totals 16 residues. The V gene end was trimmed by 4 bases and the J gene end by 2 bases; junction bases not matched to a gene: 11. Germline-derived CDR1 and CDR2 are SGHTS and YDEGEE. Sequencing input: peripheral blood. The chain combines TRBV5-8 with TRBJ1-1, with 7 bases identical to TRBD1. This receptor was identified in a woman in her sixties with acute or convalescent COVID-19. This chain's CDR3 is CASSHWTGEGNTEAFF. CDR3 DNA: TGTGCCAGCAGCCACTGGACAGGAGAGGGAAACACTGAAGCTTTCTTT.